This T cell receptor beta chain was profiled in a study of PD-L1 blockade in urothelial cancer. At the level of the study: Males with urothelial cancer arising in the bladder constituted about 90% of the roughly 30 patients.

The repertoire was sequenced with immunoSEQ multiplex PCR; TCRdb's copy has only in-frame clones and lacks some. The sample contains 80,000 to 100,000 clones, 82% of which appear only once. From germline, CDR1 is GTSNPN and CDR2 SVGIG (reference sequence). V shed 4 bases, J shed 5 bases, and the junction held 8 bases outside the gene matches. The length of the CDR3 is 15 residues. The J gene is TRBJ2-7, the V gene TRBV30; 13 bases are a match to TRBD2. The TCR originated in a man between 65 and 80 years old with urothelial cancer. This specimen consisted of PBMCs, obtained around atezolizumab (anti-PD-L1) treatment. This chain's CDR3 is CAWIRTSGSRDEQYF. CDR3 DNA: TGTGCCTGGATTAGGACTAGCGGGAGTAGGGACGAGCAGTACTTC.